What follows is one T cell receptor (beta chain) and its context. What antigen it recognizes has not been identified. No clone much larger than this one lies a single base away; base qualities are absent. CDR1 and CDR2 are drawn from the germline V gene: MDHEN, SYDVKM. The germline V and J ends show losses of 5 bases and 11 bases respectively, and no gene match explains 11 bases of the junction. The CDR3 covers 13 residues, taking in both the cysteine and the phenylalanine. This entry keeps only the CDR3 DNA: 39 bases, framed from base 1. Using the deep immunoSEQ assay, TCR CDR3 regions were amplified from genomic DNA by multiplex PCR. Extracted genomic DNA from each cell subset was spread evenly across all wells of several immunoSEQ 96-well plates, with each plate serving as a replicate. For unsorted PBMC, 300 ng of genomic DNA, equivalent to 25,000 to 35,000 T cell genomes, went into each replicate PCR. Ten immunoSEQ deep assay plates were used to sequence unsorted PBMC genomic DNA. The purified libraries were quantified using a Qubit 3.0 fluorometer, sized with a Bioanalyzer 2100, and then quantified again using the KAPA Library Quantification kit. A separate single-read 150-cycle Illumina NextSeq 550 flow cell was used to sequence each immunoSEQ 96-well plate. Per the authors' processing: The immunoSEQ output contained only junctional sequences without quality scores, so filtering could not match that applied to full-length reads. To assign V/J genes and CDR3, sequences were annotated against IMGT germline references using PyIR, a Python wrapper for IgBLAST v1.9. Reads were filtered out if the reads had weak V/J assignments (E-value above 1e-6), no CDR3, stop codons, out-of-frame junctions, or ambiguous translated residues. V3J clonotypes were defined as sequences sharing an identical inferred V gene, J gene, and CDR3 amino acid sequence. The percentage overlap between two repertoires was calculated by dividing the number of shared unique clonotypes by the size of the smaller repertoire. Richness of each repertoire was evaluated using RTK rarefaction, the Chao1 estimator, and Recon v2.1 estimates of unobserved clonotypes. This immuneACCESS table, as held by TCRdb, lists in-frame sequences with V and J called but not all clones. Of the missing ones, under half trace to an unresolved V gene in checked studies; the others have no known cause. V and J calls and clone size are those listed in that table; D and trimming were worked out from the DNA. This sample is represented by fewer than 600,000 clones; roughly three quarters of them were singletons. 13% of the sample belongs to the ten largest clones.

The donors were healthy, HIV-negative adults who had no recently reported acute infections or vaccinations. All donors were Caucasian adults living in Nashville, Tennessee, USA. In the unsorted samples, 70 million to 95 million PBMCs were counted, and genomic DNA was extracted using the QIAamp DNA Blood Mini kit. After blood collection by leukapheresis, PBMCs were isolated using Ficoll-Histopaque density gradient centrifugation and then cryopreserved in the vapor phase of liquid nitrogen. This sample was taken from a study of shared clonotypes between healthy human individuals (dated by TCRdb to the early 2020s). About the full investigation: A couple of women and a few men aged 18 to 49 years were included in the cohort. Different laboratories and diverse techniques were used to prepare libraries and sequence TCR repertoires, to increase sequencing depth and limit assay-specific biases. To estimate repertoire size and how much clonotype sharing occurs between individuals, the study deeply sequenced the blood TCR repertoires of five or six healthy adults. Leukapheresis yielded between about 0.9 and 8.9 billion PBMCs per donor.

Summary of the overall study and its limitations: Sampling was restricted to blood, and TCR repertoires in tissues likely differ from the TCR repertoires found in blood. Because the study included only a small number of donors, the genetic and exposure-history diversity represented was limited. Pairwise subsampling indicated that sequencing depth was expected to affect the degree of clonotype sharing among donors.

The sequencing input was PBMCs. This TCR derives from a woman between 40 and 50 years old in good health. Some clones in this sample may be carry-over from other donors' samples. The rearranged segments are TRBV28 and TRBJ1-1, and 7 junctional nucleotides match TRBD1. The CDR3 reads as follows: CASSPSRTGGAFF. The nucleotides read TGTGCCAGCAGTCCCTCTAGGACAGGTGGGGCTTTCTTT.